This T cell receptor (beta chain) was sequenced for a study of OX40 agonist ivuxolimab in advanced cancers. Study in general: Hepatocellular carcinoma, melanoma, renal cell or head and neck cancer affected the dose-escalation patients.

The CDR3 contains 17 residues. Germline V gene data show CDR1 as SGHNT and CDR2 as YYREEE (reference sequence). The ends lost 0 bases at V and 4 bases at J; junction bases unmatched: 11. Study-wide results and limits: In a subset of nonresponders, normalized T-cell clonal expansion was also low. Compared with CD4+, CD8+ T cells on average had more expanded clones.

Of note for this clone: What it binds is unknown.

The table came from immunoSEQ multiplex PCR; TCRdb's copy has only in-frame clones and leaves some out. The table records approximately 60,000 clones, 80% to 85% of them present only once. The receptor's source is an adult with an advanced solid tumor such as melanoma, head and neck, liver or kidney cancer. This chain connects TRBV5-4 to TRBJ2-5; 8 nucleotides agree with TRBD1. The sequences come from CD4+ or CD8+ T cells sorted from blood, collected in a trial of the OX40 agonist ivuxolimab. CDR3 in amino acids: CASSLALTGVGGETQYF. The DNA for the CDR3 is TGTGCCAGCAGCTTGGCCTTGACAGGGGTAGGAGGAGAGACCCAGTACTTC.